The next 12 T cell receptor beta chains were all read from a single sample in a study of blood T cell repertoires in COVID-19. TCRdb keeps only in-frame clones here, not all; method: immunoSEQ multiplex PCR. This table holds about 45,000 clones, roughly 86% found once. Sequenced: peripheral blood. These receptors were taken from a human donor in a cohort sampled during active COVID-19.

The chain uses TRBV11-2 and TRBJ1-2, with D possibly TRBD1 on 6 matching bases. Trimming removed 5 bases from V and 5 bases from J, with 12 bases in between. The CDR3 sequence is 13 residues long. CDR1 SGHAT and CDR2 FQNNGV come from the germline V gene. CDR3 amino acids: CASSPGQHYGYTF. The CDR3 bases are TGTGCCAGCAGCCCTGGACAGCATTATGGCTACACCTTC.

This clone was seen once. This chain uses TRBV5-4 with TRBJ1-3; D not resolved. The germline V gene has CDR1 SGHNT and CDR2 YYREEE (reference sequence). Trimming took 6 bases from V and 3 from J, leaving 13 bases between them. The length of the CDR3 is 14 residues. The chain's CDR3 is CASTEAPGGNTIYF. The CDR3 DNA is TGTGCCAGCACCGAGGCTCCTGGTGGAAACACCATATATTTT.

The V and J genes are TRBV25-1 and TRBJ1-1; D is possibly TRBD1 (6 bases). The germline V gene encodes CDR1 MGHDK and CDR2 SYGVNS. The V gene lost 5 bases and the J gene lost 1 base, with 14 bases spanning the gap. The CDR3 totals 15 residues. CDR3 region: CASSSSRGANTEAFF. The CDR3, as DNA: TGTGCCAGCAGTTCCTCGCGGGGGGCGAACACTGAAGCTTTCTTT.

V gene TRBV12-5 combines with J gene TRBJ1-2; D not certain. Trimming pared 6 bases from V and 5 bases from J, leaving 10 bases between. Germline values: CDR1 LGHNT, CDR2 FRNRAP. The CDR3 loop spans 12 amino acids. The CDR3 DNA reads TGTGCTAGTGGCCCCAACCGGTATGGCTACACCTTC. It is translated as CASGPNRYGYTF.

The V gene is TRBV27, the J gene TRBJ2-7; D is possibly TRBD2 (6 bases). CDR1 and CDR2 from the germline V gene are MNHEY and SMNVEV (reference sequence). CDR3 length equals 14 residues. V was shortened by 2 bases and J by 0 bases, with 8 bases between the two germline ends. The CDR3 DNA reads as TGTGCCAGCAGTTTAGGGCGGGGCTCCTACGAGCAGTACTTC. Translating it yields CASSLGRGSYEQYF.

The chain recombines TRBV10-2 with TRBJ1-3, with TRBD1 matching over 7 bases. This CDR3 has 15 residues. The V gene's germline CDR1 is WSHSY and CDR2 SAAADI. V dropped 7 bases and J dropped 0; count of bases not matched to a gene: 6. Written as DNA, the CDR3 is TGCGCCAGCAAATCCGGGACAGCCTCTGGAAACACCATATATTTT. Amino acids: CASKSGTASGNTIYF.

J is TRBJ1-1 and V is TRBV3-1 (or the pseudogene TRBV3-2), with 9 nucleotides matching TRBD1. This CDR3 is 14 amino acids long. Germline CDR1 and CDR2: LGHDT and YNNKEL (reference sequence). Germline trimming cut 5 bases from V and 5 bases from J; bases unmatched to any gene: 6. The CDR3 loop reads CASSSGQGNTEAFF. In DNA, the CDR3 is TGTGCCAGCAGCTCGGGACAGGGAAATACTGAAGCTTTCTTT.

The chain couples TRBV5-1 to TRBJ1-4; D ambiguous. This CDR3 has 15 amino acids. From germline, CDR1 is SGHRS and CDR2 YFSETQ. Trimming cost V 5 bases and J 6 bases, with 17 bases left between them. In nucleotides, the CDR3 is TGCGCCAGCAGTCAAAGTCGGGGTGGTGATGAAAAACTGTTTTTT. Translation gives CASSQSRGGDEKLFF.

This chain uses TRBV20-1 with TRBJ2-3; D is unresolved. The V end lost 3 bases, the J end lost 0 bases, and 13 bases lay between the germline ends. The CDR3 totals 15 residues. Germline V gene sequence: CDR1 DFQATT, CDR2 SNEGSKA (reference sequence). DNA for the CDR3: TGCAGTGCTAGTTTGACTCGATCTAGCACAGATACGCAGTATTTT. Encoded protein: CSASLTRSSTDTQYF.

The chain links TRBV6-2 or TRBV6-3 to TRBJ2-5, with 8 bases fitting TRBD2. Germline V gene lookup returns CDR1 MNHEY and CDR2 SVGEGT. This CDR3 comprises 17 residues. V shed 0 bases, J shed 1 base, and the junction held 7 bases outside the gene matches. The CDR3 bases are TGTGCCAGCAGTTACTCGAGGGGTAGCGGGGCCCAAGAGACCCAGTACTTC. Translated: CASSYSRGSGAQETQYF.

The V call is TRBV12-3 or TRBV12-4, the J call TRBJ1-6, with D uncertain. The germline V and J ends were trimmed by 3 bases and 5 bases, with 5 bases remaining between them. The CDR3 runs to 13 residues. The CDR3 protein is CASSFLHNSPLHF. The CDR3 DNA reads as TGTGCCAGCAGTTTCCTTCATAATTCACCCCTCCACTTT.

The chain links TRBV25-1 to TRBJ1-2; D is ambiguous. Per the germline V gene, CDR1 is MGHDK and CDR2 is SYGVNS. The CDR3 covers 12 residues. V lost 6 bases and J lost 8, with 13 bases in between. The CDR3 coding sequence is TGTGCCAGCAGGGAGGGCGATAGGGGCTACACCTTC. Its translation: CASREGDRGYTF.